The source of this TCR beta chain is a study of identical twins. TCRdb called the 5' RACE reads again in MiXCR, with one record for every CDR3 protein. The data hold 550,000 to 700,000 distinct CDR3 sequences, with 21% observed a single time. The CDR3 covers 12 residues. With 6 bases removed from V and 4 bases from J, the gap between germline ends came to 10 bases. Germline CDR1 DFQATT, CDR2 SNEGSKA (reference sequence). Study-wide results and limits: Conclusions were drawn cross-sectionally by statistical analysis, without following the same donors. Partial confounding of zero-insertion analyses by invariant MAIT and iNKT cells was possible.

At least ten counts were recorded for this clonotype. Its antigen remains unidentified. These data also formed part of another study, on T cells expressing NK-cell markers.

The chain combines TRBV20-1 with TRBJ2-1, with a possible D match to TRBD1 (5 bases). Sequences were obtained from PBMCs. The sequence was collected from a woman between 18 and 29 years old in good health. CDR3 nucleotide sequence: TGCAGTGCAGCAAGGGGTTACAATGAGCAGTTCTTC. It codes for CSAARGYNEQFF.